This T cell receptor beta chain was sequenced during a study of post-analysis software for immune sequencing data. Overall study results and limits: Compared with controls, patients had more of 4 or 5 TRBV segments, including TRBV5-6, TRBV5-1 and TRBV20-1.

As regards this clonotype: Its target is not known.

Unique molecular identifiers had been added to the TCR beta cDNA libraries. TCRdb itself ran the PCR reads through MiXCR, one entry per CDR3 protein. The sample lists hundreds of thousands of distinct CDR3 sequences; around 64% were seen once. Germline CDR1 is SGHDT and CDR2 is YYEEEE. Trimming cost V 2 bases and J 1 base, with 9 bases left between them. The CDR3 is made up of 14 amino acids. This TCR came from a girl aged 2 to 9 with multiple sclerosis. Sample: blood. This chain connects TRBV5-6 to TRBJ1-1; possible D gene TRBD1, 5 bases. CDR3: CASSFQGPNTEAFF. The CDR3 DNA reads TGTGCCAGCAGCTTCCAGGGACCGAACACTGAAGCTTTCTTT.